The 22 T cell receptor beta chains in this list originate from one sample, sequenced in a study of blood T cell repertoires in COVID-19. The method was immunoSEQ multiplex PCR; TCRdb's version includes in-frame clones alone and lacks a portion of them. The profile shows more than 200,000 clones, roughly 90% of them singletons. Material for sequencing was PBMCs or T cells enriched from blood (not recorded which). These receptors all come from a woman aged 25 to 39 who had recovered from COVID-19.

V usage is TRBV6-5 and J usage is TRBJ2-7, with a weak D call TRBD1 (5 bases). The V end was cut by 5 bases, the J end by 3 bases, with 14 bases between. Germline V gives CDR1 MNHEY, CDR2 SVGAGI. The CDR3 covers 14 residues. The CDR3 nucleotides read TGTGCCAGCAGTCCCCCTACAGGCAACTACGAGCAGTACTTC. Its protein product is CASSPPTGNYEQYF.

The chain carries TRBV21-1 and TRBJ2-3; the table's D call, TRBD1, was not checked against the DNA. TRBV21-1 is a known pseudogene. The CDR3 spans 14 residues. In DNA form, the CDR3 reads TGTGCCAGCAGCAAAGGGCAGGGGGCCGATACGCAGTATTTT. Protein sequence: CASSKGQGADTQYF.

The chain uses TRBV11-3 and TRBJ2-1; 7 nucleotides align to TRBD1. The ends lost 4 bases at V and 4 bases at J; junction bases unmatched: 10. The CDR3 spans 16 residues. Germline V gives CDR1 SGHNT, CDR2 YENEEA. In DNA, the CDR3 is TGTGCCAGCAGCTCAAGGCCAGGGGGAAGATACAATGAGCAGTTCTTC. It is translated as CASSSRPGGRYNEQFF.

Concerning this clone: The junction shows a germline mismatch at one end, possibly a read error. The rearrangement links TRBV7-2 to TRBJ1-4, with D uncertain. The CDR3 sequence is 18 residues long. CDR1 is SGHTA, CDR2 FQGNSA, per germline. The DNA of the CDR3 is TGCGCCAGCAGCTTATCCCCCTATCGGACTGCTTATAATGAAAAACTGTTTTTT. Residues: CASSLSPYRTAYNEKLFF. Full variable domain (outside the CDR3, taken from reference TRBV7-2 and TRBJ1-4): GAGVSQSPSNKVTEKGKDVELRCDPISGHTALYWYRQSLGQGLEFLIYFQGNSAPDKSGLPSDRFSAERTGGSVSTLTIQRTQQEDSAVYLCASSLSPYRTAYNEKLFFGSGTQLSVL.

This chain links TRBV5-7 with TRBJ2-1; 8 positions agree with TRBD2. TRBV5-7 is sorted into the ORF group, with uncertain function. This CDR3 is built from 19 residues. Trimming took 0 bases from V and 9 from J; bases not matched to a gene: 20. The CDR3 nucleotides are TGTGCCAGCAGCTTGGCGGGGGATGGACTAGCCCACGCGTTGGGTGAGCAGTTCTTC. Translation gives CASSLAGDGLAHALGEQFF.

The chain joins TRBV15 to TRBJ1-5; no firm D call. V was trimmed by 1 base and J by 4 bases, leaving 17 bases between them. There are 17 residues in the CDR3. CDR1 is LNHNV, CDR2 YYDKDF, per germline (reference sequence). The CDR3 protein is CATSRGQARGGNQPQHF. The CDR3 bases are TGTGCCACCAGCAGAGGGCAGGCCCGAGGAGGGAATCAGCCCCAGCATTTT. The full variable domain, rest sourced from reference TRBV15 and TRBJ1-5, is DAMVIQNPRYQVTQFGKPVTLSCSQTLNHNVMYWYQQKSSQAPKLLFHYYDKDFNNEADTPDNFQSRRPNTSFCFLDIRSPGLGDTAMYLCATSRGQARGGNQPQHFGDGTRLSIL.

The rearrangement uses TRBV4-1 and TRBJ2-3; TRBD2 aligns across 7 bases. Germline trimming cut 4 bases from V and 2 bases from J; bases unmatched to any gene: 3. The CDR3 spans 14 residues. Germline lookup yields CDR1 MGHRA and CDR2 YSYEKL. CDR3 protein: CASSLGTNTDTQYF. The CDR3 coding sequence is TGCGCCAGCAGCCTCGGGACTAACACAGATACGCAGTATTTT.

The DNA of the CDR3 is TGTGCCAGCAGCTTAGCAAGGGGCCCGTTAGGCTACACCTTC. It is translated as CASSLARGPLGYTF. The chain combines TRBV7-8 with TRBJ1-2; TRBD1 might be the D (5 bases). The CDR3 length is 14 residues. With 0 bases removed from V and 8 bases from J, the gap between germline ends came to 13 bases. Germline CDR1 is SGHVS and CDR2 is FQNEAQ.

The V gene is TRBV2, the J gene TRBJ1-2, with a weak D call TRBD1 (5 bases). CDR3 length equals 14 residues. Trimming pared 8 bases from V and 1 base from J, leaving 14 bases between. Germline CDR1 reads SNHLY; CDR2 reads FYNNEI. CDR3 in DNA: TGTGCCAGCGTCGACAGCGTACTTAACTATGGCTACACCTTC. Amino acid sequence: CASVDSVLNYGYTF.

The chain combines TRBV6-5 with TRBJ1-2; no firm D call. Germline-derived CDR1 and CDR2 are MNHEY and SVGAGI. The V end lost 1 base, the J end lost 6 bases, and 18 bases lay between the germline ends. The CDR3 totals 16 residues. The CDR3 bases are TGTGCCAGCAGTTACTGGCGGCACAAGACTTCCAATGGCTACACCTTC. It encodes CASSYWRHKTSNGYTF.

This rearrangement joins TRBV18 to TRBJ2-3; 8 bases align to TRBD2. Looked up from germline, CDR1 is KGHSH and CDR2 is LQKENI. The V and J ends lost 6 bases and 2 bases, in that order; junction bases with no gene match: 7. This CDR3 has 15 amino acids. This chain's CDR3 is CASSPGLANTDTQYF. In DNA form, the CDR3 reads TGTGCCAGCTCCCCAGGACTAGCCAACACAGATACGCAGTATTTT.

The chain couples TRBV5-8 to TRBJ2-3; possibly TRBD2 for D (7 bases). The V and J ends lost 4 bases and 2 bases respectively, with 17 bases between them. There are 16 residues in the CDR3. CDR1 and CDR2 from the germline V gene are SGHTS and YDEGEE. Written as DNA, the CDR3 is TGTGCCAGCAGCCGAGAGCGGGACACGTACACAGATACGCAGTATTTT. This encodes CASSRERDTYTDTQYF.

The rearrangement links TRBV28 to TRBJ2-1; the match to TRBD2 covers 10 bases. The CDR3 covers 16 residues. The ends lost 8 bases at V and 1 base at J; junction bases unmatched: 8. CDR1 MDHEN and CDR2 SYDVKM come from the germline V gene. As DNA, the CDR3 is TGTGCCAGCTCCGGGCTGACTAGCGGGTCCTACAATGAGCAGTTCTTC. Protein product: CASSGLTSGSYNEQFF.

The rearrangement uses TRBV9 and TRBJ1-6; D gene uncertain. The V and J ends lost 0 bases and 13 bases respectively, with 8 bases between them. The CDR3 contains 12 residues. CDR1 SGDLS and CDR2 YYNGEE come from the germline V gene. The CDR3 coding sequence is TGTGCCAGCAGCGTAGCGGAGTCCCCCCTCCACTTT. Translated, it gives CASSVAESPLHF.

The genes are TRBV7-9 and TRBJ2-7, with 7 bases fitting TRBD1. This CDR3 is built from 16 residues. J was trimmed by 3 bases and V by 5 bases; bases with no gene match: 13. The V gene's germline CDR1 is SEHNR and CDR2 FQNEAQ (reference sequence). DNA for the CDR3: TGTGCCAGCAGCAAGGACGAGGGGGCTTCTTTCTACGAGCAGTACTTC. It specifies CASSKDEGASFYEQYF.

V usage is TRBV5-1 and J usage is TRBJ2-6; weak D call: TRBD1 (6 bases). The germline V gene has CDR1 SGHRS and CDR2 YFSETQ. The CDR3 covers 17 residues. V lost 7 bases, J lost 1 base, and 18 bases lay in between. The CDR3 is CASGLRPQGSGANVLTF. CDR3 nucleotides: TGCGCCAGCGGGCTCCGACCCCAGGGGTCTGGGGCCAACGTCCTGACTTTC.

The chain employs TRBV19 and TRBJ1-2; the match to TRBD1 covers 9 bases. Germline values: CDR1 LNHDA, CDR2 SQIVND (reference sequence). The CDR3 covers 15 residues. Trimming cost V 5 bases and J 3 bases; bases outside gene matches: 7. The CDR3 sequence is CASSPGTGRDYGYTF. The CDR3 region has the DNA TGTGCCAGTAGTCCTGGGACAGGGAGGGACTATGGCTACACCTTC.

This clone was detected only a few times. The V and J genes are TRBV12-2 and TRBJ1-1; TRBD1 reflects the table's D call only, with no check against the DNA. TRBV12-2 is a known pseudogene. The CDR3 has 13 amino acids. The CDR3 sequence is CASRLLQGLRTFF. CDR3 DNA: TGTGCAAGTCGCTTACTTCAGGGGCTGAGGACTTTCTTT.

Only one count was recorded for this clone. The CDR3, as DNA: TGCGCCAGCAGCCAAATGGGGGGGCAGAGGGAGACCCAGTACTTC. Its translation is CASSQMGGQRETQYF. V gene TRBV4-3 combines with J gene TRBJ2-5; D might be TRBD2 (7 bases). The V gene lost 2 bases and the J gene lost 5 bases, with 15 bases spanning the gap. Germline lookup yields CDR1 LGHNA and CDR2 YSLEER. This CDR3 region has 15 residues.

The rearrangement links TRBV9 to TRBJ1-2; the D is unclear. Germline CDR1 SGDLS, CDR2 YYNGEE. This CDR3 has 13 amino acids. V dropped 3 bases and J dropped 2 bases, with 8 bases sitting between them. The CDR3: CASSASVNYGYTF. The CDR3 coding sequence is TGTGCCAGCAGCGCCTCAGTAAACTATGGCTACACCTTC.

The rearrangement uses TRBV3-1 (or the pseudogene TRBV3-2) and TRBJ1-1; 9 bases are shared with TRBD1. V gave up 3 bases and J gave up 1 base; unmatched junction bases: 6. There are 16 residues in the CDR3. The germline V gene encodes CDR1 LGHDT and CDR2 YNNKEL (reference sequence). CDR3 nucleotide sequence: TGTGCCAGCAGCCAGGGACAGGGCTACTCGAACACTGAAGCTTTCTTT. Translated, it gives CASSQGQGYSNTEAFF.

The CDR3: CASSLREPPNEQFF. For the CDR3, the DNA is TGTGCCAGCAGTTTGCGGGAGCCACCGAATGAGCAGTTCTTC. This rearrangement joins TRBV28 to TRBJ2-1; TRBD2 agrees at 7 bases. Germline CDR1 is MDHEN and CDR2 is SYDVKM. The V and J ends lost 3 bases and 7 bases, in that order; junction bases with no gene match: 6. The CDR3 spans 14 residues.